This TCR beta chain originates from a study of T cell repertoires in aging, cancer and after chemotherapy. Study context: Six age groups, ranging from 30 or younger to 70 or older, included the donors. About 9 million TCR reads made up the full dataset. Study results and caveats: In healthy donors, age-related TCR diversity loss mainly reflected lost richness. Age-matched healthy donors had significantly more diverse, less clonal blood TCR repertoires than untreated cancer patients.

V trimming: 7 bases; J trimming: 0 bases; junction bases outside the gene matches: 4. Per germline, CDR1 KGHDR and CDR2 SFDVKD. The CDR3 runs 15 residues. On this clonotype itself: Its target is unknown.

A mixed TRB-A/B primer pool amplified rearranged TRB by multiplex touch-down PCR. Using its own MiXCR run on the multiplex PCR reads, TCRdb lists one record per CDR3 protein. Of about 1,700 distinct CDR3 sequences listed, about three fifths are singletons. TCR beta rearrangements were amplified from peripheral blood genomic DNA. Sequencing input: blood. This chain joins TRBV24-1 and TRBJ2-2; 7 nucleotides line up with TRBD2. The clonotype was recovered from a human donor with a solid tumor. The CDR3 loop is CATRAAGSNTGELFF. The CDR3 nucleotides are TGTGCCACCAGGGCAGCGGGATCGAACACCGGGGAGCTGTTTTTT.